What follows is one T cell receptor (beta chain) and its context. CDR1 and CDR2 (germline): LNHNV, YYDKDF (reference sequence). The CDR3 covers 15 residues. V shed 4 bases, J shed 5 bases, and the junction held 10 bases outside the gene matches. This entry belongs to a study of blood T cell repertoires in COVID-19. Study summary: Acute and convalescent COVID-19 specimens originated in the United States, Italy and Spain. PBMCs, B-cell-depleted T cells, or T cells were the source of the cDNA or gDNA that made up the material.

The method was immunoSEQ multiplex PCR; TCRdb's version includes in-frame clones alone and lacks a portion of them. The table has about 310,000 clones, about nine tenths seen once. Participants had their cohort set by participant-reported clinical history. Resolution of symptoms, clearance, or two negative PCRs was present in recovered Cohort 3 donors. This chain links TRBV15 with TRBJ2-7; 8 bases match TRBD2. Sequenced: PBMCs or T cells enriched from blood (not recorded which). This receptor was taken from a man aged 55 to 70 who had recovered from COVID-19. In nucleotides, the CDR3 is TGTGCCACCAGCACAAGAGCCCAGCGGGGGAACGAGCAGTACTTC. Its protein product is CATSTRAQRGNEQYF.